A selection of T cell receptor beta chains follows, all from one sample in a study of blood T cell repertoires in COVID-19. Sequencing was performed with immunoSEQ multiplex PCR; in TCRdb, only in-frame clones are kept and a portion is missing. This table holds over 100,000 clones, roughly 91% found once. The material sequenced was peripheral blood. Receptors were obtained from a man aged 55-75 years with COVID-19, enrolled during active disease. CDR3s include the opening cysteine and the closing phenylalanine or tryptophan. D genes are given only for firm matches. Some rows have no size entry. The others give once, few or many, or a class for an expanded clone.

j_call clone_size v_call d_call cdr3_nt cdr3_aa
TRBJ1-5 . TRBV6-6 TRBD1 TGTGCCAGCAGTCGGCGGGGGGCTACAGGGGTAACACAGCCCCAGCATTTT CASSRRGATGVTQPQHF
TRBJ2-3 . TRBV5-1 . TGCGCCAGCCTACAGGGAGTTGGCACAGATACGCAGTATTTT CASLQGVGTDTQYF
TRBJ1-1 . TRBV7-2 TRBD1 TGTGCCAGCAGCTTAGCGGTTGGTTTGAGGGGGCACACTGAAGCTTTCTTT CASSLAVGLRGHTEAFF
TRBJ2-2 . TRBV6-2/TRBV6-3 . TGTGCCAGCAGCACATCGAACACCGGGGAGCTGTTTTTT CASSTSNTGELFF
TRBJ2-5 . TRBV19 TRBD2 TGTGCCAGTAGTATAGGGGGACTAGCGGGTTCCCAAGAGACCCAGTACTTC CASSIGGLAGSQETQYF
TRBJ2-4 once TRBV4-1 . TGCGCCAGCAGCCAAGAAGATGGAGTCCGGGCCAAAAACATTCAGTACTTC CASSQEDGVRAKNIQYF
TRBJ2-5 . TRBV7-9 . TGTGCCAGCAGCTTAGACCAAACCGCGGAGACCCAGTACTTC CASSLDQTAETQYF
TRBJ2-2 . TRBV25-1 TRBD1 TGTGCCAGCAGTGAGGGACAGATCACCGGGGAGCTGTTTTTT CASSEGQITGELFF
TRBJ2-2 . TRBV11-3 . TGTGCCAGCAGCTTAGTGGGCCTAAAAGGGGAGCTGTTTTTT CASSLVGLKGELFF
TRBJ2-5 . TRBV4-1 TRBD2 TGCGCCAGCAGCCAAGTTCAGACTAGCGAACAAGAGACCCAGTACTTC CASSQVQTSEQETQYF
TRBJ2-1 . TRBV11-1 . TGTGCCAGCAGCCTCTCGGGGGGCGGGACGGGAGAGCAGTTCTTC CASSLSGGGTGEQFF
TRBJ2-5 . TRBV7-2 . TGTGCCAGCAGCTTAAACCCCGCCGGAGAGACCCAGTACTTC CASSLNPAGETQYF
TRBJ1-1 . TRBV10-2 TRBD1 TGCGCCAGCAGGACGACAGGGGGGAGCACTGAAGCTTTCTTT CASRTTGGSTEAFF
TRBJ1-6 . TRBV10-1 TRBD1 TGCGCCAGCAGTGAGTCTACAGGGGGAAATTCACCCCTCCACTTT CASSESTGGNSPLHF
TRBJ1-1 few TRBV9 TRBD1 TGTGCCAGCAGCCCCCGGACAGGGGGCAAGAACACTGAAGCTTTCTTT CASSPRTGGKNTEAFF
TRBJ2-7 . TRBV5-6 TRBD2 TGTGCCAGCAGCTTCCGGACTAGCGGGTCAAACGAGCAGTACTTC CASSFRTSGSNEQYF
TRBJ1-1 . TRBV7-8 . TGTGCCAGCAGCCACGGGGGGAACACTGAAGCTTTCTTT CASSHGGNTEAFF
TRBJ1-2 . TRBV29-1 . TGCAGCGTTGAAGACGGGGGGGCCTATGGCTACACCTTC CSVEDGGAYGYTF
TRBJ1-1 . TRBV7-9 . TGTGCCAGCAGCCCGAAGGGACATTTGAACACTGAAGCTTTCTTT CASSPKGHLNTEAFF
TRBJ1-3 . TRBV19 . TGTGCCAGTATCCAGCAAGACTTACCGGGTTTCTCTGGAAACACCATATATTTT CASIQQDLPGFSGNTIYF
TRBJ1-5 . TRBV28 TRBD1 TGTGCCAGCAGTTTAGGGTCCTTGGATACAGGGGTAAGGCAGCCCCAGCATTTT CASSLGSLDTGVRQPQHF
TRBJ1-1 once TRBV18 . TGTGCCAGCTCACCTCTAAACCGGGAACACACTGAAGCTTTCTTT CASSPLNREHTEAFF
TRBJ1-3 . TRBV7-9 TRBD1 TGTGCCAGCAGCCCAACACCGGGACAGGGCTTGAGAAACACCATATATTTT CASSPTPGQGLRNTIYF
TRBJ1-6 . TRBV28 . TGTGCCAGCAGTTTCCCCCCCCCGAATTCACCCCTCCACTTT CASSFPPPNSPLHF
TRBJ2-5 . TRBV7-3 . TGTGCCAGCAGCTTAACTGGGGGCGGAAGGGCCCAGTACTTC CASSLTGGGRAQYF
TRBJ1-2 . TRBV6-6 . TGTGCCAGCAGCCCCCGCGGGGGCCATGGCTACACCTTC CASSPRGGHGYTF
TRBJ2-5 . TRBV13 . TGTGCCAGCAGCTTACGTGGGGGGGCGGGAGAGACCCAGTACTTC CASSLRGGAGETQYF
TRBJ2-2 once TRBV5-1 TRBD2 TGCGCCAGCAGCTCCCTAGCGGACACCGGGGAGCTGTTTTTT CASSSLADTGELFF
TRBJ2-7 . TRBV11-3 . TGTGCCAGCAGCGCGGGACCTCGCGAGCAGTACTTC CASSAGPREQYF
TRBJ2-3 . TRBV28 . TGTGCCAGCAGTTTAGGGGGGGGCGGCACAGATACGCAGTATTTT CASSLGGGGTDTQYF
TRBJ1-4 once TRBV7-9 . TGTGCCAGCAGCTTAGCGCGAGAACAGGCCGGTGAAAAACTGTTTTTT CASSLAREQAGEKLFF
TRBJ1-5 . TRBV6-6 TRBD1 TGTGCCAGCAGTGGATCCGGGACAGGGGGTTCTAGCAATCAGCCCCAGCATTTT CASSGSGTGGSSNQPQHF